The source of this TCR beta chain is a study of T cells after yellow fever vaccination. This clonotype has only a few counts. Antigen specificity is unknown. Trimming stripped 9 bases from V and 3 bases from J, with 17 bases between. Germline CDR1 and CDR2: MNHNS and SASEGT. The CDR3 length is 14 residues. TCRdb passed the 5' RACE reads through MiXCR, listing each CDR3 protein once. The table lists hundreds of thousands of distinct CDR3 sequences, under 14% of them singletons. Study results and caveats: Contamination of FACS-sorted repertoires by abundant clonotypes from the bulk population could occur.

Material: PBMCs, obtained on the day of the first yellow fever vaccination. The chain links TRBV6-1 to TRBJ1-1, with D perhaps matching TRBD1 (5 bases). The receptor comes from a man aged 18 to 35 who received the YFV17D yellow fever vaccine. CDR3: CASSRGLVDTEAFF. CDR3 DNA: TGTGCCAGTAGTAGGGGTTTGGTGGACACTGAAGCTTTCTTT.